This T cell receptor beta chain was identified during a study of T cells in Graves' hyperthyroidism and ophthalmopathy (dated by TCRdb to the late 2010s). A note on the overall study: Peripheral blood was collected at initial diagnosis, before any treatment. To identify distinguishing TCR V-J signatures, a discovery cohort of some 100 patients was used, comprising 40 to 45 with Graves' ophthalmopathy and around 57 with stable Graves' hyperthyroidism. Prospective prediction of ophthalmopathy was tested in an independent validation cohort consisting of some 18 hyperthyroidism patients and around 16 patients who later progressed to ophthalmopathy. The 100 discovery patients were divided at random into training and test sets in a 7:3 ratio. Thyroid tissue and blood T-cell repertoires from about six Graves' hyperthyroidism patients were also compared in the study. After blood sampling, hyperthyroidism patients were treated with methimazole at a starting dose of 30 mg daily, and ophthalmopathy patients were treated with high-dose intravenous methylprednisolone. The paper describes TCR Vbeta CDR3 sequencing of around 130 peripheral blood samples, made up of some 40 ophthalmopathy patients, approximately 76 hyperthyroidism patients and approximately 17 progressor patients. Here is what the overall study found, with its caveats: In validation, the model predicted progression to ophthalmopathy a median of 6.5 months before onset, with over 60% sensitivity and 72.22% specificity. Most expanded thyroid clonotypes (frequency above 0.001) were also found in blood, which suggests that blood repertoires may mirror thyroid immune responses. In cross-validation, a model built on a 13 V-J signature told ophthalmopathy apart from stable hyperthyroidism with about 90% sensitivity and about 81% specificity, and in testing the same model reached 80%/75%. No statistical method was used to fix the sample size in advance, and group allocation was not hidden from the investigators.

CDR3 length: 15 amino acids, cysteine to phenylalanine. Only CDR3 DNA remains: 45 bases, in frame from the first base. V is trimmed back by 6 bases and J by 1 base, and the junction contains 8 bases that no gene match accounts for. The germline V gene provides CDR1 SNHLY and CDR2 FYNNEI. Ophthalmopathy patients had moderately to severely active disease, Clinical Activity Score of at least 3, NOSPECS grade of at least 4, and duration under 3 months. Patients with uncontrolled infections, other autoimmune diseases, pregnancy or lactation were excluded. Clinical symptoms, serum thyroxine and TRAb, thyroid ultrasound, and orbital computed tomography formed the basis for the diagnoses. PBMCs were separated from roughly 10 ml of fresh peripheral blood using Ficoll-Paque density gradient centrifugation. Total RNA was extracted with Trizol reagent, and quality was checked on an Agilent 2100 Bioanalyzer. At least ten counts were recorded for this clonotype. Its antigen has not been determined. Base qualities are not at hand, and no much larger clone is one base apart.

The TCR beta CDR3 regions were amplified from the RNA transcripts. For the first round of RT-PCR on the TCR CDR3, the HTBI primer set was used together with the Qiagen OneStep RT-PCR kit. Libraries were constructed in a second round of multiplex PCR, after which size selection and purification were performed. Paired-end sequencing of the libraries was performed with 100 bp reads on an Illumina HiSeq2000. Per the authors' processing: SOAPnuke was used to process the raw data, with reads discarded if the reads contained adapters or uncalled bases, had a mean Phred below 15, or lacked an exact constant-primer or identifier match. COPE v1.2.5 was used to merge high-quality paired reads, and clonotypes were defined as unique nucleotide sequences. MiTCR v1.1 was used to align clonotypes to the IMGT TRBV, TRBD and TRBJ reference segments. Analysis was restricted to V-J combinations with a frequency above 0.0001, which covered about 99% of repertoires. The TCS score was defined as F50 (clonal expansion) divided by E x V (chaos), with BLOSUM62-based TCRdist calculated between CDR3 peptides within each V-J. Welch's t-statistics and random forest reduced 500 to 550 V-J features to 13, which were used in a naive Bayes classifier (R e1071). TCRdb reran the public reads through fastp at Q25 and MiXCR, keeping productive beta chains. For every CDR3 protein sequence, its rows merge into one entry that carries the most common genes and DNA. None of the V and J calls come from the authors' own analysis; TCRdb made them. This sample has about 400,000 distinct CDR3 sequences in its table, and more than 12% of those were observed once. Around a fifth of the sample goes to the ten largest clones.

The TCR originated in a woman aged 25 to 39 with Graves' ophthalmopathy. The chain is made from TRBV2 and TRBJ1-1; TRBD1 fits 7 bases in the junction. The sample consisted of blood. The nucleotide sequence reads as follows: TGTGCCAGCAGAGGAAGACAGGGCCGGAACACTGAAGCTTTCTTT. Its protein product is CASRGRQGRNTEAFF. The entire variable domain, with the stretches around the CDR3 drawn from the reference TRBV2 and TRBJ1-1 proteins, is EPEVTQTPSHQVTQMGQEVILRCVPISNHLYFYWYRQILGQKVEFLVSFYNNEISEKSEIFDDQFSVERPDGSNFTLKIRSTKLEDSAMYFCASRGRQGRNTEAFFGQGTRLTVV.